One and the same sample provided the 29 T cell receptor beta chains below, sequenced in a study of Graves' ophthalmopathy and Graves' hyperthyroidism. RNA transcripts were the template, and TCR beta CDR3 regions were amplified from them. First-round RT-PCR employed HTBI primers, with a second-round multiplex PCR after it. TCRdb reanalysed the multiplex PCR reads using MiXCR and keeps one entry per CDR3 protein. The sample holds around 600,000 distinct CDR3 sequences, over 40% seen once. Specimen: peripheral blood. These receptors were obtained from an adult man with Graves' ophthalmopathy.

This clonotype was seen a handful of times. This chain joins TRBV5-1 and TRBJ2-5; D may match TRBD1 or TRBD2 (5 bases each). The CDR3 is 13 residues long. V lost 4 bases and J lost 3, with 10 bases in between. The germline V gene has CDR1 SGHRS and CDR2 YFSETQ. The CDR3 reads CASSAGTKETQYF. For the CDR3, the DNA is TGCGCCAGCAGCGCCGGGACCAAAGAGACCCAGTACTTC.

V usage is TRBV7-9 and J usage is TRBJ2-5, with 16 bases that match TRBD2. The CDR3 extends over 17 amino acids. The germline CDR1 and CDR2 sequences are SEHNR and FQNEAQ (reference sequence). V shed 3 bases and J 2 bases; nucleotides not matched to a gene: 3. This chain's CDR3 is CASSFSGLAGGQETQYF. CDR3 DNA: TGTGCCAGCAGCTTTTCGGGACTAGCGGGGGGGCAAGAGACCCAGTACTTC.

The rearrangement links TRBV12-3 or TRBV12-4 to TRBJ1-4; 8 nucleotides line up with TRBD1. There are 14 residues in the CDR3. V was clipped by 6 bases and J by 7 bases; unmatched bases: 7. CDR3 bases: TGTGCCAGCAGATTCTCCGGGACAGGTGAAAAACTGTTTTTT. It encodes CASRFSGTGEKLFF.

Concerning this clonotype: Compared with germline, one end of the junction differs, possibly owing to a read error. The genes are TRBV20-1 and TRBJ1-3; D remains ambiguous. Germline V gene data show CDR1 as DFQATT and CDR2 as SNEGSKA (reference sequence). The CDR3 runs to 14 residues. The CDR3 region is CSAREAGFGDTIYF. The CDR3 nucleotides are TGCAGTGCTAGAGAGGCGGGGTTTGGAGACACCATATATTTT.

This chain links TRBV12-3 or TRBV12-4 with TRBJ2-5; D possibly uses TRBD1 or TRBD2 (6 bases each). This CDR3 has 13 residues. V was cut by 5 bases and J by 4 bases, with 11 bases left in between. CDR3 region: CASSEGGSETQYF. The CDR3 DNA sequence: TGTGCCAGCAGTGAAGGGGGGTCAGAGACCCAGTACTTC.

Details on this clonotype: Given a much more abundant clone one base away, this may be a read error. CDR3: CAIKSGRTNSPLHF. The CDR3 coding sequence is TGTGCCATCAAATCCGGACGGACTAATTCACCCCTCCACTTT. The chain recombines TRBV10-3 with TRBJ1-6; D unclear. From germline, CDR1 is ENHRY and CDR2 SYGVKD. CDR3 size: 14 residues. The V and J ends lost 7 bases and 6 bases respectively, with 13 bases between them.

This clonotype was seen repeatedly, ten times or more. V usage is TRBV20-1 and J usage is TRBJ2-5; D unresolved. CDR1 is DFQATT, CDR2 SNEGSKA, per germline (reference sequence). The CDR3 sequence is 13 residues long. V was clipped by 1 base and J by 7 bases, with 13 bases between them. CDR3 protein: CSARGTQVGTQYF. CDR3 nucleotides: TGCAGTGCTAGAGGCACGCAAGTGGGGACCCAGTACTTC.

This clonotype was observed many times. Its ends do not fully match the called genes, so a read error is possible. The V gene is TRBV10-3, the J gene TRBJ2-6; a weak D match, TRBD1 (6 bases). Germline V CDR1 and CDR2: ENHRY, SYGVKD. This CDR3 is built from 16 residues. The CDR3 spells CASSEPNRAGANVLTF. The DNA for the CDR3 is TGTGCCAGCAGTGAGCCCAACAGGGCTGGGGCCAACGTCCTGACTTTC.

V gene TRBV10-3 combines with J gene TRBJ1-1; TRBD1 matches 7 bases. From germline, CDR1 is ENHRY and CDR2 SYGVKD. V gave up 10 bases and J gave up 7 bases; unmatched junction bases: 6. CDR3 length equals 11 residues. CDR3 DNA: TGTGCCAGCAGGGGGGAGGATGAAGCTTTCTTT. Its protein product is CASRGEDEAFF.

Ten or more counts support this clonotype. V and J are TRBV3-1 and TRBJ2-5, with D possibly TRBD2 on 5 matching bases. The germline V gene has CDR1 LGHDT and CDR2 YNNKEL (reference sequence). V lost 3 bases and J 9 bases, leaving 14 bases between the germline ends. The CDR3 spans 13 residues. The CDR3 reads CASSQPGSRAQYF. CDR3 nucleotides: TGTGCCAGCAGCCAGCCGGGATCGAGGGCCCAGTACTTC.

The chain is built from TRBV20-1 and TRBJ2-2, with 9 nucleotides matching TRBD2. The CDR3 is 14 amino acids. Per the germline V gene, CDR1 is DFQATT and CDR2 is SNEGSKA (reference sequence). Losses at the gene ends were 3 bases for V and 5 bases for J; bases not matched to a gene: 4. CDR3 DNA sequence: TGCAGTGCTAGGGGACTAGCACTTACCGGGGAGCTGTTTTTT. It translates to CSARGLALTGELFF.

This clonotype was recorded at least ten times. The chain carries TRBV9 and TRBJ1-3, with 7 bases fitting TRBD1. The CDR3 extends over 11 amino acids. J gave up 7 bases and V 7 bases, and 2 bases lay outside the gene matches. The germline CDR1 and CDR2 sequences are SGDLS and YYNGEE. The CDR3 sequence is CASGGGNTIYF. In DNA, the CDR3 is TGTGCCAGCGGAGGGGGCAACACCATATATTTT.

This clonotype was found many times. The chain couples TRBV7-6 to TRBJ2-5; 13 nucleotides match TRBD2. Germline V gives CDR1 SGHVS, CDR2 FNYEAQ. CDR3 length: 15 amino acids. V lost 5 bases, J lost 5 bases, and 5 bases stayed unmatched. DNA for the CDR3: TGTGCCAGCAGCAAGGGACTAGCGGGGACCGAGACCCAGTACTTC. Amino acid sequence: CASSKGLAGTETQYF.

In nucleotides, the CDR3 is TGTGCCAGCAGTTCTGGGTGGACAGGGGACGGTGAAAAACTGTTTTTT. Its translation: CASSSGWTGDGEKLFF. V usage is TRBV6-2 or TRBV6-3 and J usage is TRBJ1-4, with TRBD1 matching 9 bases. This CDR3 comprises 16 residues. Germline lookup yields CDR1 MNHEY and CDR2 SVGEGT. V shed 4 bases and J 7 bases; nucleotides not matched to a gene: 10.

This clonotype was seen a few times. This sequence joins TRBV4-3 and TRBJ1-1; D possibly corresponds to TRBD1 (5 bases). The CDR3 loop spans 14 amino acids. V was shortened by 4 bases and J by 1 base, with 10 bases between the two germline ends. Germline V CDR1 and CDR2: LGHNA, YSLEER. DNA of the CDR3: TGCGCCAGCAGCCCAAGTACAGGGAACACTGAAGCTTTCTTT. It is translated as CASSPSTGNTEAFF.

This chain connects TRBV4-2 to TRBJ2-7; TRBD1 agrees at 9 bases. Germline-derived CDR1 and CDR2 are LGHNA and YNFKEQ. The trim removed 0 bases at V and 2 bases at J, leaving 2 bases unmatched. CDR3 length: 15 amino acids. CDR3 protein: CASSQERTGAYEQYF. The CDR3 coding sequence is TGTGCCAGCAGCCAAGAACGGACAGGGGCCTACGAGCAGTACTTC.

This clonotype showed up many times. This chain links TRBV12-3 or TRBV12-4 with TRBJ1-1; D is ambiguous. V shed 5 bases and J shed 2 bases, with 12 bases lying between them. This CDR3 has 14 amino acids. CDR3 sequence reads: CASSPQILNTEAFF. DNA of the CDR3: TGTGCCAGCAGTCCACAAATCCTTAACACTGAAGCTTTCTTT.

This clonotype was counted between two and nine times. Germline and junction disagree at one end, which may indicate a read error. V gene TRBV7-3 combines with J gene TRBJ2-5, with D tentatively TRBD2 (6 bases). This CDR3 region has 16 residues. CDR1 and CDR2 (germline): SGHTA, FQGTGA. The CDR3 sequence: CASSPLRDWKMETQYF. CDR3 DNA sequence: TGCGCCAGCAGCCCTCTTAGGGACTGGAAAATGGAGACCCAGTACTTC.

This clonotype has at least ten counts. V gene TRBV7-8 combines with J gene TRBJ1-1; tentative D call: TRBD1 (5 bases). The CDR3 has 13 amino acids. V lost 3 bases and J lost 9, with 14 bases in between. Per germline, CDR1 SGHVS and CDR2 FQNEAQ. The CDR3 spells CASSFGGVTKAFF. Written as DNA, the CDR3 is TGTGCCAGCAGCTTTGGAGGGGTAACTAAAGCTTTCTTT.

The V and J genes are TRBV5-1 and TRBJ2-7; TRBD1 might be the D (6 bases). The germline V gene encodes CDR1 SGHRS and CDR2 YFSETQ. V lost 5 bases and J 0 bases, leaving 12 bases between the germline ends. The CDR3 runs to 14 residues. The DNA for the CDR3 is TGCGCCAGCAGGCCCGGGACAAACTCCTACGAGCAGTACTTC. It encodes CASRPGTNSYEQYF.

This clonotype was recorded many times. The V gene is TRBV7-2, the J gene TRBJ2-7, with a possible D match to TRBD2 (6 bases). CDR1 SGHTA and CDR2 FQGNSA come from the germline V gene. V was pared by 3 bases and J by 4 bases, with 10 bases between. The CDR3 sequence is 13 residues long. CDR3 in amino acids: CASSFGTAYEQYF. The CDR3 nucleotides read TGTGCCAGCAGCTTTGGGACTGCGTACGAGCAGTACTTC.

At least ten counts were recorded for this clonotype. The rearrangement joins TRBV20-1 to TRBJ1-2, with 9 bases fitting TRBD1. Trimming took 5 bases from V and 5 from J; bases not matched to a gene: 0. The CDR3 runs 11 residues. Germline CDR1 reads DFQATT; CDR2 reads SNEGSKA (reference sequence). The CDR3 loop is CSAGTGYGYTF. The CDR3 nucleotides read TGCAGTGCTGGGACAGGGTATGGCTACACCTTC.

The chain links TRBV9 to TRBJ2-3; D remains unclear. Trimming took off 4 bases at V and 4 bases at J, with 16 bases between the two ends. The CDR3 is 15 residues long. Germline assignment: CDR1 SGDLS and CDR2 YYNGEE. The DNA for the CDR3 is TGTGCCAGCAGCTTAGACGGAATAGTGTCAGATACGCAGTATTTT. Translating it yields CASSLDGIVSDTQYF.

Only a few counts were recorded for this clonotype. The gene calls are TRBV27 and TRBJ1-6; the D is unclear. The germline V and J ends were trimmed by 3 bases and 7 bases, with 10 bases remaining between them. The CDR3 contains 14 residues. Germline V lookup: CDR1 MNHEY, CDR2 SMNVEV (reference sequence). The CDR3, as DNA: TGTGCCAGCAGTTTCGTTTCGTACAATTCACCCCTCCACTTT. Its translation: CASSFVSYNSPLHF.

Remarks on this clonotype: One junction end does not reproduce the germline sequence, and a read error may be involved. The chain has TRBV7-2 and TRBJ2-3, with 7 nucleotides matching TRBD1. The length of the CDR3 is 13 residues. Germline-derived CDR1 and CDR2 are SGHTA and FQGNSA. CDR3 loop: CASSLARDSKLDF. The CDR3 region has the DNA TGTGCCAGCAGCTTAGCGAGGGACAGTAAGTTGGATTTT.

This clonotype was detected once. DNA of the CDR3: TGTGCCAGCAGGCCGGGCTCCGAGCAGTACTTC. Amino acids: CASRPGSEQYF. The rearrangement joins TRBV7-2 to TRBJ2-7; D unresolved. The ends were cut back, 6 bases at V and 6 bases at J, with 9 bases in the middle. The germline CDR1 and CDR2 sequences are SGHTA and FQGNSA. This CDR3 has 11 amino acids.

This clonotype was seen a handful of times. This chain connects TRBV12-3 or TRBV12-4 to TRBJ2-7, with 8 positions matching TRBD1. The CDR3 is 15 residues long. After removal of 3 bases from V and 3 bases from J, the junction contained 7 bases not matched to a gene. CDR3 sequence (DNA): TGTGCCAGCAGTTTTGTACAGGGGGGTTACTACGAGCAGTACTTC. Protein sequence: CASSFVQGGYYEQYF.

This clonotype was recorded once. The genes are TRBV10-3 and TRBJ2-5, with D unclear. Germline V CDR1 and CDR2: ENHRY, SYGVKD. V gave up 6 bases and J gave up 5 bases, with 4 bases separating them. There are 10 residues in the CDR3. The CDR3 reads CAIRPETQYF. In nucleotides, the CDR3 is TGTGCCATCAGGCCCGAGACCCAGTACTTC.

For the CDR3, the DNA is TGTGCCAGTAGGCCAGACAGGGGGATTAACTATGGCTACACCTTC. Protein sequence: CASRPDRGINYGYTF. The chain links TRBV19 to TRBJ1-2, with 9 bases identical to TRBD1. The CDR3 contains 15 residues. The J segment lost 1 base and the V segment lost 6 bases, leaving 6 bases of the junction unmatched. Germline lookup yields CDR1 LNHDA and CDR2 SQIVND (reference sequence).